What follows are 3 T cell receptor beta chains derived from one specimen sequenced in a study of CD8 T cells in ankylosing spondylitis. Study results and caveats: Seemingly distinctive of ankylosing spondylitis blood was a TCR beta motif formed by eight highly homologous variants.

TCRdb re-analysed the 5' RACE reads in MiXCR, keeping a single row per CDR3 protein. Of over 450,000 distinct CDR3 sequences listed, roughly 13% were seen once; the top ten hold around 6.8%. Their antigens remain unidentified. The specimen was blood, either unsorted or a sorted T cell fraction (not recorded which). All receptors derive from a male donor with ankylosing spondylitis.

This chain's CDR3 is CASSLDPSSYEQYV. As DNA, the CDR3 is TGCGCCAGCAGCCTGGACCCTAGCTCCTACGAGCAGTACGTC. The chain combines TRBV5-1 with TRBJ2-7; unclear D gene. CDR3 size: 14 residues. Trimming removed 4 bases at V and 0 bases at J, with 11 bases between. The germline CDR1 and CDR2 sequences are SGHRS and YFSETQ.

The chain recombines TRBV15 with TRBJ2-2, with 7 bases fitting TRBD2. CDR3 length: 16 amino acids. The germline gives CDR1 LNHNV, CDR2 YYDKDF (reference sequence). With V trimmed by 2 bases and J by 0 bases, 3 bases remained unmatched. The CDR3: CATSRPLAANTGELFF. The DNA for the CDR3 is TGTGCCACCAGCAGACCTCTAGCGGCGAACACCGGGGAGCTGTTTTTT.

The chain joins TRBV5-4 to TRBJ1-1; 7 bases agree with TRBD1. The germline V gene has CDR1 SGHNT and CDR2 YYREEE (reference sequence). V lost 3 bases, J lost 3 bases, and 2 bases stayed unmatched. This CDR3 region has 13 residues. CDR3 amino acids: CASSWDSYTEAFF. The CDR3, as DNA: TGTGCCAGCAGCTGGGACAGTTACACTGAAGCTTTCTTT.